This entry features one T cell receptor beta chain sequence. The antigen is undetermined. Time point defined: cycle 4 day 1 (C4D1), after 6 weeks of nivolumab. Brentuximab vedotin exposure varied among the patients, all of whom had relapsed after autologous stem cell transplantation. Classification of best responses gave complete response, partial response or progressive disease. TCRdb keeps only in-frame clones here, not all; method: immunoSEQ multiplex PCR. This sample has about 47,000 clones; more than 75% occur once, and the top ten carry around 20%. This record comes from a study of PD-1 blockade in classical Hodgkin lymphoma. Overall study findings and caveats: CD4+ TCR diversity climbed significantly by C4D1, unlike CD8+ TCR diversity. Possible causes of repertoire differences, disease activity or prior therapy, remain undefined.

CDR1 is SGHTA and CDR2 is FQGTGA in the germline V gene. Trimming removed 5 bases from V and 7 bases from J; junction bases left unmatched: 22. The CDR3 contains 20 residues. This chain links TRBV7-3 with TRBJ2-1, with TRBD2 matching 11 bases. Sequenced material: peripheral blood mononuclear cells (PBMCs), taken before the fourth cycle of nivolumab. The clonotype comes from a human donor with classical Hodgkin lymphoma. The CDR3 nucleotides read TGTGCCAGCAGCCCTCAACCGGGACTAGCGGAAGGGCCAGGTGTTAATGAGCAGTTCTTC. Translated, it gives CASSPQPGLAEGPGVNEQFF. The whole variable domain, remainder taken from reference TRBV7-3 and TRBJ2-1, is GAGVSQTPSNKVTEKGKYVELRCDPISGHTALYWYRQSLGQGPEFLIYFQGTGAADDSGLPNDRFFAVRPEGSVSTLKIQRTERGDSAVYLCASSPQPGLAEGPGVNEQFFGPGTRLTVL.